This TCR beta chain was found in a study of T-cell memory formation after mild COVID-19. Study summary: TCR clusters mostly belonged to single donors. Study results and caveats: CD4/CD8 balance characterized clones contracting day 15 to 85, and CD4+ skew characterized later expanders.

Turning to this clonotype: Its antigen is as yet unknown.

CDR3 length equals 13 residues. Germline V gene data show CDR1 as SGHRS and CDR2 as YFSETQ. V lost 1 base and J 7 bases, leaving 9 bases between the germline ends. After 5'RACE with constant-segment primers, TCR alpha and TCR beta cDNA libraries carrying sample barcodes and UMIs were obtained. TCRdb used MiXCR to reprocess the 5' RACE reads, holding one entry per CDR3 protein. This table holds roughly 500,000 distinct CDR3 sequences, roughly 20% found once. Material: PBMCs or a T cell subset sorted from them (not recorded which). This sequence was found in an adult woman who had mild COVID-19 (a few samples of this study predate the infection). Cell type and time point are not known. The gene calls are TRBV5-1 and TRBJ2-1; the D is unclear. For the CDR3, the DNA is TGCGCCAGCAGCTTGCCCCTAGTGAATGAGCAGTTCTTC. It translates to CASSLPLVNEQFF.